This T cell receptor (beta chain) was sequenced during a study of regulatory and conventional T cells in RAG deficiency. Study outcomes and limitations: In Omenn syndrome, Treg and Tconv repertoires overlapped >75%. Omenn CD25-high CD127-low cells may be activated cells, not true Tregs. Treg unique TCR beta sequences were 90 to 100-fold fewer in Omenn syndrome and CID/AS patients than controls.

Using immunoSEQ multiplex PCR, the repertoire was profiled, and TCRdb retains in-frame clones only, with some absent. This table holds over 45,000 clones, 70% to 90% found once. Worth noting for this clone: The antigen is unknown.

Blood CD4+ CD25-low CD127-high conventional T cells supplied the genomic DNA template. The CDR3 is 12 amino acids. Germline V gene lookup returns CDR1 LNHNV and CDR2 YYDKDF (reference sequence). These data were also filed under a second study, of regulatory T cells. In that study: Primers: 52 TRBV forward and 13 TRBJ reverse. In patients, unique TRB V-J pairs were restricted and V/J usage skewed, especially in Tregs.

The chain joins TRBV15 to TRBJ2-5, with D unresolved. The DNA end is a closer match to TRBJ2-7, so the J assignment may be wrong. Sequenced input: CD4+ effector T cells sorted from blood. This clonotype was obtained from a human donor in good health. Here the CDR3 reads CATSRDLSEQYF. Written as DNA, the CDR3 is TGTGCCACCAGCAGAGATTTGTCCGAGCAGTACTTC.